A selection of T cell receptor beta chains follows, all from one sample in a study of control samples from healthy donors and cancer patients. Clones were read by immunoSEQ multiplex PCR, and TCRdb kept only the in-frame ones, dropping some. The table includes 90,000 to 140,000 clones, roughly four fifths detected once. The specimen sequenced was blood. The receptors stem from a woman aged 50 to 65 in good health. Each CDR3 is given with its conserved first and last residue. The D gene is left open where the match is weak. Part of the rows lack a size; the others show once, few, many or a class for expanded clones.

cdr3_nt	cdr3_aa	v_call	j_call	d_call	clone_size
TGCAGTGCTAGTGGCGGACTAGCGGGAAGAGAGACCCAGTACTTC	CSASGGLAGRETQYF	TRBV20-1	TRBJ2-5	TRBD2	few
TGTGCCAGCAGCTCCGGGACAGGTATTCTGGAGACCCAGTACTTC	CASSSGTGILETQYF	TRBV5-4	TRBJ2-5	TRBD1	.
TGTGCCAGCAGCCCTCGAGGGGACTCTGGGGCCAACGTCCTGACTTTC	CASSPRGDSGANVLTF	TRBV3-1/TRBV3-2	TRBJ2-6	.	.
TGTGCCAGCAGTTTAAGGGAGGGCTATGGCTACACCTTC	CASSLREGYGYTF	TRBV27	TRBJ1-2	.	.
TGTGCCAGCAGCCAAGGTGGGGACTGGGTTAGGAATTCACCCCTCCACTTT	CASSQGGDWVRNSPLHF	TRBV4-2	TRBJ1-6	.	.
TGTGCCAGCAGACGCCAGCAAAGCCCCGGTACGCAGTATTTT	CASRRQQSPGTQYF	TRBV27	TRBJ2-3	.	.
TGTGCCAGCACTCCTCGGGCCCGGGCCCAGTCGGGAGAGCAGTTCTTC	CASTPRARAQSGEQFF	TRBV27	TRBJ2-1	.	once
TGCGCCAGCAGCTTGGGGCCGCTCGCTGGGGCCAACGTCCTGACTTTC	CASSLGPLAGANVLTF	TRBV5-1	TRBJ2-6	.	.
TGCGCCAGCAGCCAAGAAGAGGGCAGCTTCTCAACTAATGAAAAACTGTTTTTT	CASSQEEGSFSTNEKLFF	TRBV4-3	TRBJ1-4	.	.
TGTGCCAGCAGCTTGGAGGGACTAGCGGGGGGCGCTAGCACAGATACGCAGTATTTT	CASSLEGLAGGASTDTQYF	TRBV5-4	TRBJ2-3	TRBD2	.
TGTGCCAGCAGCCCGACTAGCGGGAGGTCCCAAGAGACCCAGTACTTC	CASSPTSGRSQETQYF	TRBV9	TRBJ2-5	TRBD2	.
TGTGCCAGCAGCTGGGGAGGGGCTAACGGTGACTATGGCTACACCTTC	CASSWGGANGDYGYTF	TRBV5-4	TRBJ1-2	.	.
TGTGCCAGCAGCGAGGGACAGATTTACTCACCCCTCCACTTT	CASSEGQIYSPLHF	TRBV9	TRBJ1-6	TRBD1	medium-sized
TGTGCCTATCGCTTATTCCGGGACTCTTTCCTCAATGAGCAGTTCTTC	CAYRLFRDSFLNEQFF	TRBV30	TRBJ2-1	.	.
TGTGCCAGCAGTTACCCGGGAAATCAGCCCCAGCATTTT	CASSYPGNQPQHF	TRBV6-2/TRBV6-3	TRBJ1-5	.	.
TGTGCCAGCAGCTGGACTAGCGGGGGTTACAATGAGCAGTTCTTC	CASSWTSGGYNEQFF	TRBV7-2	TRBJ2-1	TRBD2	.
TGTGCCACCAGTGTCCGGGACCGGAATCAGCCCCAGCATTTT	CATSVRDRNQPQHF	TRBV24-1	TRBJ1-5	.	.
TGTGCCAGCAGCCTCATGACAGACCGGAACACCGGGGAGCTGTTTTTT	CASSLMTDRNTGELFF	TRBV5-5	TRBJ2-2	.	.
TGTGCCAGTCAGGAGAACACTGAAGCTTTCTTT	CASQENTEAFF	TRBV2	TRBJ1-1	.	.
TGTGCCAGCACCGGGACAGGGGAGACCCAGTACTTC	CASTGTGETQYF	TRBV5-5	TRBJ2-5	TRBD1	.